These 11 T cell receptor beta chains share one sample of origin, sequenced in a study of a mutant IDH1 vaccine in newly diagnosed glioma. Time point reported: week 23, last vaccination. The content of each vaccine dose was 300 ug of mutant IDH1 20-mer peptide, and topical imiquimod accompanied it. The antigens for these receptors are not known. Assay: immunoSEQ multiplex PCR; the TCRdb copy retains only in-frame clones and omits some. The table records approximately 44,000 clones, 75% to 95% of them present only once. The sequenced sample was PBMCs, obtained from a glioma patient whose treatment included an IDH1 peptide vaccine. The receptors here all came from a man aged 50 or older with glioma.

V gene TRBV15 combines with J gene TRBJ2-7; a weak D match, TRBD1 (7 bases). The V and J ends lost 0 bases and 3 bases respectively, with 15 bases between them. CDR1 LNHNV and CDR2 YYDKDF come from the germline V gene (reference sequence). The CDR3 totals 16 residues. CDR3 sequence (DNA): TGTGCCACCAGCAGAGATCGGGGGACAGTGATCTACGAGCAGTACTTC. Translated: CATSRDRGTVIYEQYF.

V is TRBV5-1 and J is TRBJ2-1; D gene unclear. The CDR3 runs to 14 residues. The germline V gene encodes CDR1 SGHRS and CDR2 YFSETQ. V shed 0 bases and J shed 5 bases, with 9 bases lying between them. The CDR3 spells CASSLGGIHNEQFF. The CDR3 coding sequence is TGCGCCAGCAGCTTGGGGGGAATCCACAATGAGCAGTTCTTC.

The rearrangement uses TRBV7-9 and TRBJ2-2, with a tentative D call TRBD1 (5 bases). V was shortened by 2 bases and J by 4 bases, with 14 bases between the two germline ends. CDR1 is SEHNR and CDR2 is FQNEAQ in the germline V gene (reference sequence). The CDR3 length is 16 residues. The CDR3 coding sequence is TGTGCCAGCAGCTTATTTGGGGCTTTGGGCACCGGGGAGCTGTTTTTT. As protein: CASSLFGALGTGELFF.

About this clone itself: Germline and junction disagree at one end, which may indicate a read error. This chain links TRBV7-7 with TRBJ2-5, with D possibly being TRBD1 (6 bases). This CDR3 is 13 amino acids long. From germline, CDR1 is SSHAT and CDR2 FNYEAQ (reference sequence). The CDR3 nucleotides are TGTGCTAGCAGCAAGGACAGCCAAGAGACCCAGTACTTC. It encodes CASSKDSQETQYF.

About this clone: One end of the junction is discordant with germline, which a read error may explain. The rearrangement links TRBV7-7 to TRBJ2-1, with D maybe TRBD2 (6 bases). There are 16 residues in the CDR3. The germline V gene has CDR1 SSHAT and CDR2 FNYEAQ (reference sequence). The CDR3 DNA reads as TGTGCTAGCAGCTTCTCGGGACTTAGCTCCTACAATGAGCAGTTCTTC. Its translation is CASSFSGLSSYNEQFF.

This clone was counted only a few times. V and J are TRBV6-4 and TRBJ2-6; D tentatively reads TRBD1 or TRBD2 (5 bases each). Germline lookup yields CDR1 MRHNA and CDR2 SNTAGT. This CDR3 comprises 15 residues. Between the trimmed V and J ends, which lost 2 bases and 0 bases, there was a span of 5 bases. The CDR3 spells CASSDGGSGANVLTF. CDR3 in DNA: TGTGCCAGCAGTGACGGGGGCTCTGGGGCCAACGTCCTGACTTTC.

The chain carries TRBV27 and TRBJ2-7, with a tentative D call TRBD1 (6 bases). The CDR3 is 14 amino acids. The germline V and J ends were trimmed by 8 bases and 5 bases, with 19 bases remaining between them. From germline, CDR1 is MNHEY and CDR2 SMNVEV (reference sequence). CDR3 DNA: TGTGCCAGCGGAACAGGGAAATGGCCTAACGAGCAGTACTTC. Translated, it gives CASGTGKWPNEQYF.

The rearrangement links TRBV6-5 to TRBJ2-3; no clear D gene. The CDR3 sequence is 15 residues long. Trimming took 8 bases from V and 3 from J, leaving 18 bases between them. The V gene's germline CDR1 is MNHEY and CDR2 SVGAGI. In DNA form, the CDR3 reads TGTGCCAGCGGGCCCCTTGCGGACGGGACAGATACGCAGTATTTT. Its translation is CASGPLADGTDTQYF.

The rearrangement joins TRBV6-4 to TRBJ2-3, with D possibly matching TRBD1 (6 bases). V was pared by 4 bases and J by 4 bases, with 12 bases between. CDR1 and CDR2 (germline): MRHNA, SNTAGT. The CDR3 extends over 14 amino acids. CDR3 sequence reads: CASSGKGEADTQYF. DNA of the CDR3: TGTGCCAGCAGTGGCAAGGGGGAAGCAGATACGCAGTATTTT.

The chain combines TRBV2 with TRBJ2-4, with D possibly being TRBD2 (6 bases). The germline gives CDR1 SNHLY, CDR2 FYNNEI. V gave up 5 bases and J gave up 8 bases, with 19 bases separating them. There are 15 residues in the CDR3. This CDR3 reads CASSNRENGRDIQYF. For the CDR3, the DNA is TGTGCCAGCAGTAACCGGGAGAACGGACGGGACATTCAGTACTTC.

V and J are TRBV5-1 and TRBJ2-7; D ambiguous. With 0 bases removed from V and 2 bases from J, the gap between germline ends came to 18 bases. Germline V gives CDR1 SGHRS, CDR2 YFSETQ. CDR3 length equals 17 residues. The CDR3: CASSLGPYGEIPYEQYF. As DNA, the CDR3 is TGCGCCAGCAGCTTGGGACCCTACGGTGAAATTCCCTACGAGCAGTACTTC.